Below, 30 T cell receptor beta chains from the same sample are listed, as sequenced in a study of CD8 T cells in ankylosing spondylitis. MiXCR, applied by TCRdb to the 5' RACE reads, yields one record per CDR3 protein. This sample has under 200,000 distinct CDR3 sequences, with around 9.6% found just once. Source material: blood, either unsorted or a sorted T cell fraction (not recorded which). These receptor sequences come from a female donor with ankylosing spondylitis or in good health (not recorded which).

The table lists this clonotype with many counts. In DNA form, the CDR3 reads TGTGCCAGCAGCCCCAGACAGGGACACAATGAGCAGTTCTTC. Translation: CASSPRQGHNEQFF. This rearrangement joins TRBV7-9 to TRBJ2-1; 7 positions match TRBD1. J lost 5 bases, V lost 5 bases, and 6 bases had no gene match. This CDR3 is built from 14 residues. Germline CDR1 is SEHNR and CDR2 is FQNEAQ (reference sequence).

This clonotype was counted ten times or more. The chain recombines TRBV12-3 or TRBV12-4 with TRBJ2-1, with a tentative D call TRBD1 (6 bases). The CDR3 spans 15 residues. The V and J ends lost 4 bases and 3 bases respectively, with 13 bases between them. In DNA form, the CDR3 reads TGTGCCAGCAGTTCGGACCAGGGGCGCTACAATGAGCAGTTCTTC. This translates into CASSSDQGRYNEQFF.

CDR3 protein: CASRRGEAGANVLTF. CDR3 DNA: TGTGCCAGCAGGAGGGGGGAGGCTGGGGCCAACGTCCTGACTTTC. The chain employs TRBV6-1 and TRBJ2-6; tentatively, D is TRBD1 or TRBD2 (6 bases each). Trimming left V 6 bases short and J 2 bases short, with 11 bases between. The CDR3 extends over 15 amino acids. Germline assignment: CDR1 MNHNS and CDR2 SASEGT.

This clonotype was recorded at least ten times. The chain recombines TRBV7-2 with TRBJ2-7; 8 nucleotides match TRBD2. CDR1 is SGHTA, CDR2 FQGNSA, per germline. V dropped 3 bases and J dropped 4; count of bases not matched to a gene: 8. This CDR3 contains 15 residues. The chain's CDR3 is CASSFYSPSGYEQYF. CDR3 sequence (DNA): TGTGCCAGCAGCTTCTATTCCCCTAGCGGGTACGAGCAGTACTTC.

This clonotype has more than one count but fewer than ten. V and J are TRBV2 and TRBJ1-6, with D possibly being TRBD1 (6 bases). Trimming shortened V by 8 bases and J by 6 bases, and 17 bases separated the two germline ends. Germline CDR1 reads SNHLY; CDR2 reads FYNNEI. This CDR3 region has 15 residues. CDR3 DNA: TGTGCCAGCGGCCCCCCAGGGGTTTCTAATTCACCCCTCCACTTT. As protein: CASGPPGVSNSPLHF.

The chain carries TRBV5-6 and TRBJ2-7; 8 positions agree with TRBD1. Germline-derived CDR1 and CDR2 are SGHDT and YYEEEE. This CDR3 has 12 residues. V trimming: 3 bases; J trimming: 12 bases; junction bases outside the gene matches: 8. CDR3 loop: CASSSGQGLMYF. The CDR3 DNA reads TGTGCCAGCAGCTCCGGACAGGGATTAATGTACTTC.

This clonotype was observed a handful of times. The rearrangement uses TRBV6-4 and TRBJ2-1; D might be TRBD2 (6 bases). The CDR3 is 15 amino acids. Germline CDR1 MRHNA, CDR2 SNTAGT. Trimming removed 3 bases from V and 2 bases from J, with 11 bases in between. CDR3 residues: CASSENREPYNEQFF. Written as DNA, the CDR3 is TGTGCCAGCAGTGAGAACCGGGAGCCCTACAATGAGCAGTTCTTC.

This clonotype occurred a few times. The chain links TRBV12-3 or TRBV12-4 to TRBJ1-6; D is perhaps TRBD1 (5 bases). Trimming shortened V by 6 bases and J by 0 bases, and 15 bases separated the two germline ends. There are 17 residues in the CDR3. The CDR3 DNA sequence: TGTGCCAGCAGCCCCCGGGACTTGAGCTCCTATAATTCACCCCTCCACTTT. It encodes CASSPRDLSSYNSPLHF.

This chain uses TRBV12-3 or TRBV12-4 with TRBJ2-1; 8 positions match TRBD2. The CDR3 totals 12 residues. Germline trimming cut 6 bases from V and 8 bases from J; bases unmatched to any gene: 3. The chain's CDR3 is CASRPGLDEQFF. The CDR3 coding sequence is TGTGCCAGCAGACCGGGACTAGATGAGCAGTTCTTC.

CDR3 sequence reads: CASSQGTSGSIGETQYF. CDR3 nucleotide sequence: TGCGCCAGCAGCCAAGGGACTAGCGGGAGTATCGGAGAGACCCAGTACTTC. The chain is built from TRBV4-3 and TRBJ2-5, with 13 bases identical to TRBD2. Germline V CDR1 and CDR2: LGHNA, YSLEER. After removal of 1 base from V and 4 bases from J, the junction contained 6 bases not matched to a gene. This CDR3 is built from 17 residues.

CDR3 DNA: TGCAGCGTTGTGCGGACAGGGGACAGTGATGAAAAACTGTTTTTT. This gives the protein CSVVRTGDSDEKLFF. The chain combines TRBV29-1 with TRBJ1-4, with 9 bases lining up with TRBD1. CDR1 is SQVTM and CDR2 is ANQGSEA in the germline V gene. The J segment lost 6 bases and the V segment lost 4 bases, leaving 9 bases of the junction unmatched. The CDR3 spans 15 residues.

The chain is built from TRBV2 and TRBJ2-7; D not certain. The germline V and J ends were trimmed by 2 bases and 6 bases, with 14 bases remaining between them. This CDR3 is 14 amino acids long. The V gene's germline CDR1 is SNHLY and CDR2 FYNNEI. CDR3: CASSERYYLGEQYF. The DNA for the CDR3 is TGTGCCAGCAGTGAACGCTACTATCTTGGCGAGCAGTACTTC.

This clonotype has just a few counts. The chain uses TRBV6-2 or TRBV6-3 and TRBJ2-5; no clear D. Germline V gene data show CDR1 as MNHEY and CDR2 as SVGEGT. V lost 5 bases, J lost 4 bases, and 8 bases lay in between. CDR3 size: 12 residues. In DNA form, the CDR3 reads TGTGCCAGCAGTGGGTACGGAGAGACCCAGTACTTC. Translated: CASSGYGETQYF.

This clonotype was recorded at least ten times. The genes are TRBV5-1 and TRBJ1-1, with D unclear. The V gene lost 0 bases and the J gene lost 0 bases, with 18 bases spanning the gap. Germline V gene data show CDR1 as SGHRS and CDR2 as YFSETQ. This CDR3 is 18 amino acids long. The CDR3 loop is CASSLGFADGDLNTEAFF. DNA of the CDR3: TGCGCCAGCAGCTTGGGTTTTGCGGACGGGGATCTGAACACTGAAGCTTTCTTT.

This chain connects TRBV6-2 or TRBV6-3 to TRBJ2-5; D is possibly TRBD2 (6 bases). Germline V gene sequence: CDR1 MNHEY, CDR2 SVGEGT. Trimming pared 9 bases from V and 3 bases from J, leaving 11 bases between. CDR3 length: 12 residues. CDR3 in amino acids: CASNGGEETQYF. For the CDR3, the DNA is TGTGCCAGTAACGGAGGGGAAGAGACCCAGTACTTC.

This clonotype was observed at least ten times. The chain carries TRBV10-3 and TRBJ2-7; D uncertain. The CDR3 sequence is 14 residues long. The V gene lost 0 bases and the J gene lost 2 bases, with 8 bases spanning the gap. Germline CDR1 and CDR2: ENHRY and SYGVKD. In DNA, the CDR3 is TGTGCCATCAGTGAGTCGACGGCCGCCTACGAGCAGTACTTC. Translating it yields CAISESTAAYEQYF.

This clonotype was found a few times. CDR3 protein: CASSLGLLEQYF. DNA for the CDR3: TGTGCCAGCAGTTTAGGTCTTCTCGAGCAGTACTTC. V gene TRBV12-3 or TRBV12-4 combines with J gene TRBJ2-7; D unresolved. The CDR3 has 12 amino acids. The V end lost 1 base, the J end lost 6 bases, and 7 bases lay between the germline ends.

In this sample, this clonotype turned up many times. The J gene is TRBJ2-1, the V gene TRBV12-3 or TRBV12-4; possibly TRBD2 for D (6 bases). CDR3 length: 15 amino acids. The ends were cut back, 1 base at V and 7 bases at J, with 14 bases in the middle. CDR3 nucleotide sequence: TGTGCCAGCAGTTTAGGGTCGGGAGTAGGGAATGAGCAGTTCTTC. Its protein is CASSLGSGVGNEQFF.

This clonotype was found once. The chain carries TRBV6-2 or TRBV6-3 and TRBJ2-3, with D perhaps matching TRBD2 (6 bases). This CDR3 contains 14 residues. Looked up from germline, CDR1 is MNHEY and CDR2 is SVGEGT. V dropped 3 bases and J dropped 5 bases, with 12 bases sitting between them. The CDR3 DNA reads TGTGCCAGCAGTTATCGGGGGATAAGAGATACGCAGTATTTT. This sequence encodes CASSYRGIRDTQYF.

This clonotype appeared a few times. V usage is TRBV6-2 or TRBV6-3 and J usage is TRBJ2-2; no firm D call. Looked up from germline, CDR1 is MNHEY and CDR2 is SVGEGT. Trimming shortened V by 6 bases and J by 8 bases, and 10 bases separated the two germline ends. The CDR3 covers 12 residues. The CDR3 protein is CASSTFSGELFF. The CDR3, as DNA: TGTGCCAGCAGCACCTTCTCGGGGGAGCTGTTTTTT.

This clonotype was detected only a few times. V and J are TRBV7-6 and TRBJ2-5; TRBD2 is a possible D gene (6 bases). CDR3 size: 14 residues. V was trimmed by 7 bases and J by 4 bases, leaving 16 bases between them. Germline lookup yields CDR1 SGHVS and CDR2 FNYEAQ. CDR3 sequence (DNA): TGTGCCAGCACCCTGGGAGGCGGGATAGAGACCCAGTACTTC. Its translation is CASTLGGGIETQYF.

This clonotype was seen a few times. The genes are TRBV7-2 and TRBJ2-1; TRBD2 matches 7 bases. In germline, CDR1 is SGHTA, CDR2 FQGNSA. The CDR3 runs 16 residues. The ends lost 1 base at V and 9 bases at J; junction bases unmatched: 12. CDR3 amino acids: CASSLEASGPFGEQFF. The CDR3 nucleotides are TGTGCCAGCAGCTTAGAGGCTAGCGGTCCTTTCGGTGAGCAGTTCTTC.

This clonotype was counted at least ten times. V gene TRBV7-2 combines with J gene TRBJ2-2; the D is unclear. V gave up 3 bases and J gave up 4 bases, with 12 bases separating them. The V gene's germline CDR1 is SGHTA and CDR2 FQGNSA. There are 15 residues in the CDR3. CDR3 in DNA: TGTGCCAGCAGCTTCTCGGATACCCCCACCGGGGAGCTGTTTTTT. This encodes CASSFSDTPTGELFF.

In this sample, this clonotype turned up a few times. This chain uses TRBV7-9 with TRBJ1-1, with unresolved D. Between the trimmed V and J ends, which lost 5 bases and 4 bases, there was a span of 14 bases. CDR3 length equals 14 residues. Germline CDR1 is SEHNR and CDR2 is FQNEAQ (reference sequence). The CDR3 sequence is CASSPGSDGTEAFF. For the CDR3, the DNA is TGTGCCAGCAGCCCTGGGTCTGACGGCACTGAAGCTTTCTTT.

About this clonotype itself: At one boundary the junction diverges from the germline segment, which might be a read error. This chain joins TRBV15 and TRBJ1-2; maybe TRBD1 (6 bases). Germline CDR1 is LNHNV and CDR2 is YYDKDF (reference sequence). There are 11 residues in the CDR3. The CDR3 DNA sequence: TGTGCCACCAGCATAGGGGGTGGCAACACCTTC. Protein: CATSIGGGNTF. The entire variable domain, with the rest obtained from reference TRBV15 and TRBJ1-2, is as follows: DAMVIQNPRYQVTQFGKPVTLSCSQTLNHNVMYWYQQKSSQAPKLLFHYYDKDFNNEADTPDNFQSRRPNTSFCFLDIRSPGLGDTAMYLCATSIGGGNTFGSGTRLTVV.

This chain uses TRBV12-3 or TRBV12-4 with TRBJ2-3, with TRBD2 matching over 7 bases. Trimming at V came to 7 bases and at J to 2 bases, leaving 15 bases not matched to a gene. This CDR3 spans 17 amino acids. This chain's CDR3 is CASTTSRGDGLTDTQYF. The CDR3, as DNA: TGTGCCAGCACCACCTCCCGGGGGGACGGACTCACAGATACGCAGTATTTT.

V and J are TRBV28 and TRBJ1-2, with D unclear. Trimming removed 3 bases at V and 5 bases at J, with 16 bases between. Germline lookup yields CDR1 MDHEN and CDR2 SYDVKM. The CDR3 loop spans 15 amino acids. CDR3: CASSLEALIGYGYTF. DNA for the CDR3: TGTGCCAGCAGTTTGGAGGCTTTAATAGGTTATGGCTACACCTTC.

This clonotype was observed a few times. The CDR3 region is CASSPWAGRADTQYF. DNA for the CDR3: TGTGCCAGCAGCCCATGGGCAGGGAGGGCAGATACGCAGTATTTT. This rearrangement joins TRBV7-9 to TRBJ2-3; 7 nucleotides agree with TRBD2. Trimming removed 5 bases from V and 4 bases from J; junction bases left unmatched: 9. Germline V lookup: CDR1 SEHNR, CDR2 FQNEAQ (reference sequence). The CDR3 runs 15 residues.

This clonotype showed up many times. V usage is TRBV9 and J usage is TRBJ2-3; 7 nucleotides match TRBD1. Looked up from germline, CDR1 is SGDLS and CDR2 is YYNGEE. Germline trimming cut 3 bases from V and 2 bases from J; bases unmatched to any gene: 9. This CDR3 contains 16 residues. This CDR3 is CASSGRGGDYTDTQYF. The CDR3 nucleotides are TGTGCCAGCAGCGGACGAGGGGGCGATTACACAGATACGCAGTATTTT. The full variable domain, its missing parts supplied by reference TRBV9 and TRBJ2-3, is DSGVTQTPKHLITATGQRVTLRCSPRSGDLSVYWYQQSLDQGLQFLIQYYNGEERAKGNILERFSAQQFPDLHSELNLSSLELGDSALYFCASSGRGGDYTDTQYFGPGTRLTVL.

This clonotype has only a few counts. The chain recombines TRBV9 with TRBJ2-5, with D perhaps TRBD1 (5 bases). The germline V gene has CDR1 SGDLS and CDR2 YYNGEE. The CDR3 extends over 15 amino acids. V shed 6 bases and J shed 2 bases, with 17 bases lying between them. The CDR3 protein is CASNLLGRTQETQYF. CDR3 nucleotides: TGTGCCAGCAACCTCCTGGGGCGGACGCAAGAGACCCAGTACTTC. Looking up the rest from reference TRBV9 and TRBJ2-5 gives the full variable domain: DSGVTQTPKHLITATGQRVTLRCSPRSGDLSVYWYQQSLDQGLQFLIQYYNGEERAKGNILERFSAQQFPDLHSELNLSSLELGDSALYFCASNLLGRTQETQYFGPGTRLLVL.